This TCR beta chain was sequenced for a study of control samples from healthy donors and cancer patients. CDR1 and CDR2 (germline): MGHRA, YSYEKL. Germline trimming cut 4 bases from V and 2 bases from J; bases unmatched to any gene: 3. CDR3 length equals 16 residues. The method was immunoSEQ multiplex PCR; TCRdb's version includes in-frame clones alone and lacks a portion of them. The data show roughly 81,000 clones, around 83% seen once. The specimen was PBMCs. The chain carries TRBV4-1 and TRBJ2-6; 9 bases map to TRBD1. The origin of this receptor is a man in his fifties or sixties with head and neck cancer. The CDR3 protein is CASSPGQGTGANVLTF. The CDR3 region has the DNA TGCGCCAGCAGCCCCGGACAGGGGACTGGGGCCAACGTCCTGACTTTC.